This TCR beta chain originates from a study of T cell clones after liver transplantation. Study summary: A pre-transplant mixed lymphocyte reaction with TCRbeta sequencing defined graft-donor-reactive clones followed in post-transplant blood. Until 12-24 months post-transplant, subjects got standard immunosuppression and no induction. General study findings and limits: Compared with third party-reactive sequences, donor-reactive ones declined more, independent of withdrawal success. Graft donor-reactive T cells possibly entered the graft instead of undergoing deletion.

As regards this clone: The antigen is not known.

The repertoire was sequenced with immunoSEQ multiplex PCR; TCRdb's copy has only in-frame clones and lacks some. Of some 40,000 clones listed, around 84% were seen once; the top ten hold 2% to 2.5%. Germline lookup yields CDR1 MGHRA and CDR2 YSYEKL. The ends were cut back, 5 bases at V and 7 bases at J, with 15 bases in the middle. The CDR3 covers 14 residues. This chain uses TRBV4-1 with TRBJ1-3; D might be TRBD1 (5 bases). This specimen consisted of CD4+ T cells from blood, obtained 24 months after liver transplant. The source of this sequence is a human patient who received a liver transplant. Some T cells may have come from the graft donor. The CDR3 DNA follows: TGCGCCAGCAGCTGGGACCCCGGAGGGAACACCATATATTTT. Its translation is CASSWDPGGNTIYF.